Below are 20 T cell receptor beta chains sequenced from a single sample in a study of response to subunit inactivated influenza vaccine (dated by TCRdb to the late 2010s). Library construction relied on RT-PCR. Instrument used: Illumina HiSeq 2500. The public reads were reprocessed in TCRdb via fastp at Q25 and MiXCR, keeping in-frame beta chains. One record per CDR3 amino acid sequence lists the most common genes and DNA. Counted in this sample were more than 600,000 distinct CDR3 sequences; roughly 20% of them appeared once. 11% of the sample goes to the ten largest clones. The sample in question was PBMCs from blood, obtained about 5 days after vaccination. Receptors originate from a man aged 50-59 years who received an inactivated influenza vaccine. Donor details come from another sample of the same person, matched by shared clones.

This clonotype has just a few counts. The CDR3 sequence: CASRNSLSYEQYF. In DNA, the CDR3 is TGTGCCAGCAGGAACAGTCTATCCTACGAGCAGTACTTC. The gene calls are TRBV12-3 or TRBV12-4 and TRBJ2-7; D not resolved. V gave up 6 bases and J gave up 1 base, with 10 bases separating them. The CDR3 spans 13 residues.

This rearrangement joins TRBV15 to TRBJ2-3; 8 nucleotides align to TRBD2. The junction had 6 bases not matched to a gene; V was cut back by 0 bases and J by 4 bases. Germline V gives CDR1 LNHNV, CDR2 YYDKDF (reference sequence). The CDR3 is 16 residues long. The CDR3 spells CATSREGIAGPDTQYF. For the CDR3, the DNA is TGTGCCACCAGCAGAGAGGGAATAGCGGGGCCAGATACGCAGTATTTT. Full variable domain (outside the CDR3, taken from reference TRBV15 and TRBJ2-3): DAMVIQNPRYQVTQFGKPVTLSCSQTLNHNVMYWYQQKSSQAPKLLFHYYDKDFNNEADTPDNFQSRRPNTSFCFLDIRSPGLGDTAMYLCATSREGIAGPDTQYFGPGTRLTVL.

There are many counts of this clonotype. J is TRBJ2-1 and V is TRBV29-1, with D perhaps matching TRBD2 (6 bases). Germline CDR1 is SQVTM and CDR2 is ANQGSEA. The CDR3 runs 13 residues. V shed 4 bases and J shed 1 base, with 8 bases lying between them. The DNA for the CDR3 is TGCAGCGTTGGGCTAGCGTCCTACAATGAGCAGTTCTTC. Its protein product is CSVGLASYNEQFF.

The V call is TRBV7-2, the J call TRBJ1-2; 9 nucleotides align to TRBD1. After removal of 5 bases from V and 6 bases from J, the junction contained 10 bases not matched to a gene. CDR1 and CDR2 from the germline V gene are SGHTA and FQGNSA. The CDR3 is 15 residues long. DNA of the CDR3: TGTGCCAGCAGCGCCCCCGGAACAGGGGGCGATGGCTACACCTTC. This gives the protein CASSAPGTGGDGYTF.

V usage is TRBV20-1 and J usage is TRBJ2-2; D is undetermined. V was cut by 0 bases and J by 7 bases, with 9 bases left in between. The CDR3 is 13 amino acids. CDR1 DFQATT and CDR2 SNEGSKA come from the germline V gene (reference sequence). The DNA for the CDR3 is TGCAGTGCTAGAGATCTACTCGGCGGGGAGCTGTTTTTT. Protein: CSARDLLGGELFF.

This clonotype was picked up many times. V is TRBV6-5 and J is TRBJ2-5; no firm D call. Deletions cut 2 bases from V and 2 bases from J, with 6 bases between. The V gene's germline CDR1 is MNHEY and CDR2 SVGAGI. CDR3 size: 13 residues. CDR3 protein: CASSYLSQETQYF. The CDR3 DNA reads TGTGCCAGCAGTTACCTCAGTCAAGAGACCCAGTACTTC.

This clonotype has at least ten counts. The rearrangement uses TRBV5-5 and TRBJ2-1; TRBD1 aligns across 7 bases. Germline V gene sequence: CDR1 SGHKS, CDR2 YYEKEE (reference sequence). CDR3 size: 13 residues. V shed 2 bases and J 5 bases; nucleotides not matched to a gene: 1. CDR3 coding DNA: TGTGCCAGCAGCTTACAGGGGAACAATGAGCAGTTCTTC. Amino acid sequence: CASSLQGNNEQFF.

The V call is TRBV6-5, the J call TRBJ1-2; D gene unclear. Between the trimmed V and J ends, which lost 0 bases and 13 bases, there was a span of 15 bases. Per the germline V gene, CDR1 is MNHEY and CDR2 is SVGAGI. The CDR3 length is 13 residues. CDR3 sequence: CASSYSIRGGGTF. The CDR3 DNA sequence: TGTGCCAGCAGTTACTCGATCCGGGGAGGTGGCACCTTC.

There are many counts of this clonotype. The gene calls are TRBV4-2 and TRBJ2-1, with TRBD2 identical over 8 bases. Germline V lookup: CDR1 LGHNA, CDR2 YNFKEQ. Trimming cost V 0 bases and J 0 bases; bases outside gene matches: 4. The CDR3 consists of 17 residues. In DNA form, the CDR3 reads TGTGCCAGCAGCCAAGATCAAGCGGGGGTCTCCTACAATGAGCAGTTCTTC. It is translated as CASSQDQAGVSYNEQFF.

CDR3 loop: CASRNAGTASYNEQFF. CDR3 in DNA: TGTGCCAGCAGAAACGCCGGGACAGCGAGCTACAATGAGCAGTTCTTC. The chain combines TRBV6-2 or TRBV6-3 with TRBJ2-1; 7 bases are a match to TRBD1. Looked up from germline, CDR1 is MNHEY and CDR2 is SVGEGT. The CDR3 totals 16 residues. J gave up 3 bases and V 6 bases, and 11 bases lay outside the gene matches.

The chain couples TRBV5-6 to TRBJ2-7; D is undetermined. The V gene lost 1 base and the J gene lost 4 bases, with 12 bases spanning the gap. CDR1 and CDR2 (germline): SGHDT, YYEEEE. The CDR3 length is 14 residues. The CDR3 nucleotides are TGTGCCAGCAGCTTGATGGGTTCGCCTTACGAGCAGTACTTC. As protein: CASSLMGSPYEQYF.

The J gene is TRBJ1-1, the V gene TRBV20-1, with D unresolved. The V end lost 1 base, the J end lost 9 bases, and 15 bases lay between the germline ends. The CDR3 loop spans 13 amino acids. Germline V CDR1 and CDR2: DFQATT, SNEGSKA (reference sequence). CDR3 DNA sequence: TGCAGTGCTAGAGGCTTCGGAGAGTCCAAAGCTTTCTTT. Amino acids: CSARGFGESKAFF.

The chain employs TRBV20-1 and TRBJ2-3; D is unclear. The CDR3 is 12 residues long. CDR1 is DFQATT, CDR2 SNEGSKA, per germline (reference sequence). Trimming cost V 5 bases and J 0 bases, with 6 bases left between them. CDR3 coding DNA: TGCAGTGCTTTGGACAGCACAGATACGCAGTATTTT. Residues: CSALDSTDTQYF.

J is TRBJ2-6 and V is TRBV7-3; no clear D gene. From germline, CDR1 is SGHTA and CDR2 FQGTGA. This CDR3 has 17 amino acids. V was shortened by 1 base and J by 0 bases, with 10 bases between the two germline ends. In DNA form, the CDR3 reads TGTGCCAGCAGCTTAAGGCCGGAGCTCTCTGGGGCCAACGTCCTGACTTTC. This gives the protein CASSLRPELSGANVLTF. Together with reference TRBV7-3 and TRBJ2-6, the CDR3 gives the full variable domain: GAGVSQTPSNKVTEKGKYVELRCDPISGHTALYWYRQSLGQGPEFLIYFQGTGAADDSGLPNDRFFAVRPEGSVSTLKIQRTERGDSAVYLCASSLRPELSGANVLTFGAGSRLTVL.

Many counts were recorded for this clonotype. The chain links TRBV6-1 to TRBJ2-2; D may be TRBD2 (5 bases). This CDR3 comprises 14 residues. V lost 7 bases to trimming and J lost 4 bases, with 13 bases between them. CDR1 is MNHNS and CDR2 is SASEGT in the germline V gene. The CDR3 loop reads CASTQVRATGELFF. The CDR3 coding sequence is TGTGCCAGCACCCAAGTGCGGGCCACCGGGGAGCTGTTTTTT.

This clonotype was counted between two and nine times. The chain combines TRBV10-3 with TRBJ2-3, with D unclear. Germline V gives CDR1 ENHRY, CDR2 SYGVKD. CDR3 length: 14 residues. V gave up 2 bases and J gave up 4 bases, with 10 bases separating them. The CDR3 DNA reads as TGTGCCATCAGTGAGGCGACTTCCGCAGATACGCAGTATTTT. Encoded protein: CAISEATSADTQYF.

This clonotype has a handful of counts. This rearrangement joins TRBV5-6 to TRBJ1-1; the match to TRBD1 covers 8 bases. Germline trimming cut 2 bases from V and 5 bases from J; bases unmatched to any gene: 5. The CDR3 totals 14 residues. Germline V lookup: CDR1 SGHDT, CDR2 YYEEEE. The chain's CDR3 is CASSFNRGKTEAFF. DNA of the CDR3: TGTGCCAGCAGCTTTAACAGGGGGAAGACTGAAGCTTTCTTT.

This clonotype was observed at least ten times. J is TRBJ2-1 and V is TRBV15; 7 positions match TRBD2. Germline V CDR1 and CDR2: LNHNV, YYDKDF (reference sequence). Trimming took 3 bases from V and 5 from J; bases not matched to a gene: 7. The CDR3 is 15 residues long. CDR3: CATSSSLANDNEQFF. In nucleotides, the CDR3 is TGTGCCACCAGCAGTTCACTAGCGAACGACAATGAGCAGTTCTTC.

The J gene is TRBJ2-1, the V gene TRBV20-1; 9 nucleotides align to TRBD2. Germline trimming cut 2 bases from V and 8 bases from J; bases unmatched to any gene: 7. CDR3 size: 14 residues. CDR1 and CDR2 (germline): DFQATT, SNEGSKA (reference sequence). CDR3 DNA sequence: TGCAGTGCTAGATCGCGGGGGGGCCTGGATGAGCAGTTCTTC. Protein sequence: CSARSRGGLDEQFF.

V usage is TRBV4-1 and J usage is TRBJ1-2, with TRBD1 matching over 7 bases. V lost 6 bases to trimming and J lost 0 bases; unmatched junction nucleotides: 7. Germline loops: CDR1 MGHRA, CDR2 YSYEKL. The CDR3 has 15 residues. CDR3 amino acids: CASSLVGTANYGYTF. The DNA of the CDR3 is TGCGCCAGCAGTTTAGTTGGGACAGCTAACTATGGCTACACCTTC.